This TCR beta chain was identified in a study of blood T cells in healthy people across ages. The CDR3 is made up of 17 amino acids. Germline-derived CDR1 and CDR2 are MNHNY and SVGAGI (reference sequence). A single count supports this clonotype. One end of the junction fails to match germline, which may point to a read error. Together with a sample-barcoded 5' primer, a J-beta primer mix was included in a second PCR lasting about 7 to 11 cycles. TCRdb passed the 5' RACE reads through MiXCR, listing each CDR3 protein once. The data contain about 830,000 distinct CDR3 sequences, approximately 59% of them singletons.

This sequence joins TRBV6-6 and TRBJ2-1; TRBD1 matches 9 bases. Sequences were obtained from blood. This sequence originates from a young man in good health. CDR3 sequence reads: CASSYSEGQGGNNEEFF. DNA for the CDR3: TGTGCCAGCAGTTACTCAGAGGGACAGGGAGGAAACAATGAGGAGTTCTTC.